These 17 T cell receptor beta chains were sequenced from one sample in a study of cytomegalovirus exposure and HLA in healthy donors. 13 Jbeta primers and 60 Vbeta primers were used for the PCR. Profiled with immunoSEQ multiplex PCR; TCRdb holds only in-frame clones, not every one. This sample yields some 130,000 clones, of which 75% to 90% are seen a single time; 8.1% belongs to the top ten. The sequencing sample was made of PBMCs. Every receptor here comes from a woman in her forties or fifties in good health and CMV-seropositive.

This clone was detected once. Compared with germline, one end of the junction differs, possibly owing to a read error. V gene TRBV6-5 combines with J gene TRBJ1-1, with D possibly being TRBD1 (6 bases). Per germline, CDR1 MNHEY and CDR2 SVGAGI. The CDR3 totals 15 residues. CDR3 residues: CASSSLLEWGQADLF. CDR3 in DNA: TGTGCCAGCAGTTCCCTCCTAGAATGGGGACAAGCTGATTTATTT.

This rearrangement joins TRBV19 to TRBJ1-5; D may be TRBD1 (6 bases). Trimming stripped 6 bases from V and 4 bases from J, with 16 bases between. This CDR3 contains 15 residues. The germline CDR1 and CDR2 sequences are LNHDA and SQIVND (reference sequence). CDR3 coding DNA: TGTGCCAGTAGCCAATACAGGGAGAGGAATCAGCCCCAGCATTTT. Its protein product is CASSQYRERNQPQHF.

The chain is built from TRBV5-4 and TRBJ1-2; 7 nucleotides agree with TRBD1. Trimming took 4 bases from V and 4 from J; bases not matched to a gene: 4. Looked up from germline, CDR1 is SGHNT and CDR2 is YYREEE (reference sequence). The CDR3 consists of 13 residues. The CDR3 loop is CASSAGTAYGYTF. CDR3 DNA: TGTGCCAGCAGCGCCGGGACAGCCTATGGCTACACCTTC. Full variable domain (missing parts from reference TRBV5-4 and TRBJ1-2): ETGVTQSPTHLIKTRGQQVTLRCSSQSGHNTVSWYQQALGQGPQFIFQYYREEENGRGNFPPRFSGLQFPNYSSELNVNALELDDSALYLCASSAGTAYGYTFGSGTRLTVV.

This chain connects TRBV5-1 to TRBJ2-2; 11 bases agree with TRBD2. After removal of 4 bases from V and 0 bases from J, the junction contained 5 bases not matched to a gene. This CDR3 has 17 amino acids. Germline assignment: CDR1 SGHRS and CDR2 YFSETQ. CDR3 sequence reads: CASSELAGVANTGELFF. CDR3 nucleotide sequence: TGCGCCAGCAGCGAACTAGCGGGGGTCGCGAACACCGGGGAGCTGTTTTTT.

Of note for this clone: A read error may produce the germline difference seen at one junction end. The V call is TRBV28, the J call TRBJ2-6, with D perhaps matching TRBD1 (5 bases). Germline lookup yields CDR1 MDHEN and CDR2 SYDVKM. The CDR3 is 14 residues long. CDR3 sequence: CASSLLTGANGLTF. The CDR3 region has the DNA TGTGCCAGCAGTCTACTTACTGGGGCCAACGGCCTGACTTTC.

V usage is TRBV6-1 and J usage is TRBJ1-1, with D possibly being TRBD1 (5 bases). Per germline, CDR1 MNHNS and CDR2 SASEGT. V lost 7 bases and J lost 0, with 12 bases in between. This CDR3 comprises 14 residues. The DNA of the CDR3 is TGTGCCAGCACCCAGCGGGGACTGAACACTGAAGCTTTCTTT. Protein sequence: CASTQRGLNTEAFF.

The chain employs TRBV7-8 and TRBJ2-2, with a possible D match to TRBD2 (5 bases). V gave up 1 base and J gave up 4 bases, with 13 bases separating them. CDR1 is SGHVS, CDR2 FQNEAQ, per germline. The CDR3 is 16 amino acids. For the CDR3, the DNA is TGTGCCAGCAGCTTAGAGGGCCTAGCTTTCACCGGGGAGCTGTTTTTT. The encoded protein is CASSLEGLAFTGELFF.

V is TRBV11-2 and J is TRBJ2-1, with TRBD2 matching over 13 bases. V trimming: 1 base; J trimming: 6 bases; junction bases outside the gene matches: 0. Germline V gene data show CDR1 as SGHAT and CDR2 as FQNNGV. This CDR3 contains 15 residues. Written as DNA, the CDR3 is TGTGCCAGCAGCTTAGGACTAGCGGGAGGCAATGAGCAGTTCTTC. As protein: CASSLGLAGGNEQFF.

This chain links TRBV10-2 with TRBJ2-6; weak D call: TRBD2 (7 bases). Trimming cost V 7 bases and J 4 bases, with 17 bases left between them. CDR1 is WSHSY, CDR2 SAAADI, per germline. This CDR3 has 16 amino acids. The DNA of the CDR3 is TGCGCCAGCACTGGGAGGGGGGCGAGGGGGGCCAACGTCCTGACTTTC. The encoded protein is CASTGRGARGANVLTF.

CDR3 bases: TGTGCCAGCAGGGGACTAGCGGGAGACCCTAACACCGGGGAGCTGTTTTTT. Protein sequence: CASRGLAGDPNTGELFF. The rearrangement uses TRBV27 and TRBJ2-2; 14 bases agree with TRBD2. The CDR3 sequence is 17 residues long. Per germline, CDR1 MNHEY and CDR2 SMNVEV (reference sequence). After removal of 6 bases from V and 2 bases from J, the junction contained 5 bases not matched to a gene.

The chain carries TRBV5-1 and TRBJ1-5, with D tentatively TRBD1 (5 bases). The CDR3 extends over 12 amino acids. V was shortened by 3 bases and J by 9 bases, with 10 bases between the two germline ends. Germline V gives CDR1 SGHRS, CDR2 YFSETQ. As DNA, the CDR3 is TGCGCCAGCAGCTCAGGGTCGGGGCCCCAGCATTTT. Translated, it gives CASSSGSGPQHF.

V is TRBV14 and J is TRBJ2-1; 7 bases are a match to TRBD1. V was clipped by 4 bases and J by 2 bases; unmatched bases: 11. CDR3 size: 17 residues. Germline loops: CDR1 SGHDN, CDR2 FVKESK. Here the CDR3 reads CASSPLPRDRPYNEQFF. Written as DNA, the CDR3 is TGTGCCAGCAGCCCCCTTCCCCGGGACAGACCCTACAATGAGCAGTTCTTC.

The chain uses TRBV7-8 and TRBJ2-5; D is perhaps TRBD2 (6 bases). CDR3 length: 15 residues. V was shortened by 1 base and J by 4 bases, with 13 bases between the two germline ends. Germline CDR1 reads SGHVS; CDR2 reads FQNEAQ. The CDR3 region is CASSLEAGQPETQYF. The CDR3, as DNA: TGTGCCAGCAGCTTAGAGGCGGGGCAACCAGAGACCCAGTACTTC.

As regards this clone: The junction differs from germline at one of its ends, possibly a read error. The chain employs TRBV7-2 and TRBJ2-7; no definite D call. CDR1 and CDR2 (germline): SGHTA, FQGNSA. There are 14 residues in the CDR3. CDR3 DNA: TGCGCCAGCAGCCAAGAACCGACTCCCTACGAGCAGTACTTC. This sequence encodes CASSQEPTPYEQYF. The complete variable domain, with remaining parts taken from reference TRBV7-2 and TRBJ2-7, reads GAGVSQSPSNKVTEKGKDVELRCDPISGHTALYWYRQSLGQGLEFLIYFQGNSAPDKSGLPSDRFSAERTGGSVSTLTIQRTQQEDSAVYLCASSQEPTPYEQYFGPGTRLTVT.

The V call is TRBV27, the J call TRBJ2-3, with D tentatively TRBD1 (5 bases). The CDR3 consists of 15 residues. Germline lookup yields CDR1 MNHEY and CDR2 SMNVEV (reference sequence). Trimming removed 0 bases from V and 9 bases from J, with 16 bases in between. In nucleotides, the CDR3 is TGTGCCAGCAGTTTATCGGTGGGGTCCCACAGGACGCAGTATTTT. As protein: CASSLSVGSHRTQYF.

The rearrangement uses TRBV27 and TRBJ2-3, with a tentative D call TRBD2 (5 bases). Trimming removed 8 bases at V and 4 bases at J, with 19 bases between. Germline V CDR1 and CDR2: MNHEY, SMNVEV (reference sequence). This CDR3 is 15 amino acids long. The CDR3 is CASGVIFRGSDTQYF. CDR3 in DNA: TGTGCCAGCGGGGTAATATTTCGGGGTTCAGATACGCAGTATTTT.

This chain joins TRBV5-1 and TRBJ1-2, with 9 positions matching TRBD1. The V gene end was trimmed by 3 bases and the J gene end by 6 bases; junction bases not matched to a gene: 9. This CDR3 region has 15 residues. Germline V gene lookup returns CDR1 SGHRS and CDR2 YFSETQ. CDR3 sequence: CASSYTTGGADGYTF. The CDR3 DNA sequence: TGCGCCAGCAGCTATACCACAGGGGGCGCGGATGGCTACACCTTC.